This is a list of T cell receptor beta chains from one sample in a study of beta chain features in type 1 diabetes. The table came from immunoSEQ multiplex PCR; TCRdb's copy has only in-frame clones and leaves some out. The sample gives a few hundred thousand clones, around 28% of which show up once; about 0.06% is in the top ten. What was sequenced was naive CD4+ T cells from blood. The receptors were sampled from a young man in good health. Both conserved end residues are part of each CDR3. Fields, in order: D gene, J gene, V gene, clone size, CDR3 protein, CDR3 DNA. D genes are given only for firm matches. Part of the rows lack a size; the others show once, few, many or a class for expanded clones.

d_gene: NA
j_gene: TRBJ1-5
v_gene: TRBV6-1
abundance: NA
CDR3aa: CASSRDGGEQPQHF
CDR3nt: TGTGCCAGCAGCCGGGATGGGGGGGAACAGCCCCAGCATTTT

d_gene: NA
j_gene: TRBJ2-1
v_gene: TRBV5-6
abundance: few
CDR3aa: CASSLARYTSYNEQFF
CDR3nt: TGTGCCAGCAGCTTGGCCCGTTATACCTCCTACAATGAGCAGTTCTTC

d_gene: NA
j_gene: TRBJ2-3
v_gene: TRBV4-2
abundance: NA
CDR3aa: CASSQDSEMGTDTQYF
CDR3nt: TGTGCCAGCAGCCAAGACTCGGAGATGGGCACAGATACGCAGTATTTT

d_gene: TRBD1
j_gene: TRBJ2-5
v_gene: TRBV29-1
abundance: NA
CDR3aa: CSVRQGTQETQYF
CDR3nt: TGCAGCGTCCGACAGGGCACTCAAGAGACCCAGTACTTC

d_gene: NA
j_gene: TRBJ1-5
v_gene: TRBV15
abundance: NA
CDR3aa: CATSRGHGDNQPQHF
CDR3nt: TGTGCCACCAGCAGGGGACATGGGGACAATCAGCCCCAGCATTTT

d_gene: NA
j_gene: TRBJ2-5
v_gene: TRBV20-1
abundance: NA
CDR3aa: CSARFTTTQYF
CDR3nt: TGCAGTGCTAGATTTACCACAACCCAGTACTTC

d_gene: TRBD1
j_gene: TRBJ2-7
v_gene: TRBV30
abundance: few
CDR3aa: CAWRRDSYEQYF
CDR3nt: TGTGCCTGGAGACGGGACAGCTACGAGCAGTACTTC

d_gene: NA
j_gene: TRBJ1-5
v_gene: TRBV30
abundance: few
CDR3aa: CAWSWSGGAQPQHF
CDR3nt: TGTGCCTGGAGTTGGAGCGGGGGAGCTCAGCCCCAGCATTTT

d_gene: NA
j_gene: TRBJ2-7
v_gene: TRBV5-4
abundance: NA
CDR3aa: CASSQAKWTDTNSYEQYF
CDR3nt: TGCGCCAGCAGCCAAGCAAAATGGACAGACACAAACTCCTACGAGCAGTACTTC

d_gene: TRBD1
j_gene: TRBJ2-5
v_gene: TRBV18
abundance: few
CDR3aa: CASSPTTGAGETQYF
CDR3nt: TGTGCCAGCTCACCGACGACAGGGGCTGGGGAGACCCAGTACTTC

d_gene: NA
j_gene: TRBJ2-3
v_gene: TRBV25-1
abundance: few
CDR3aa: CASSVAATGAQYF
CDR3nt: TGTGCCAGCAGTGTAGCGGCCACCGGGGCGCAGTATTTT

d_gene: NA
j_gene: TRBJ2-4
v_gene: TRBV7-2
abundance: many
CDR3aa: CASSPLITYGIQYF
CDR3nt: TGTGCCAGCAGCCCGCTAATTACTTACGGCATTCAGTACTTC

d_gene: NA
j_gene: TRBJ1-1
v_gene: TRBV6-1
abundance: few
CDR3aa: CASSEVPESVTEAFF
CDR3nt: TGTGCCAGCAGTGAAGTCCCGGAGTCGGTCACTGAAGCTTTCTTT

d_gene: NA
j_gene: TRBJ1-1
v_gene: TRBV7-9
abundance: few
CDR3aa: CASSLVQNTEAFF
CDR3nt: TGTGCCAGCAGCTTAGTTCAGAACACTGAAGCTTTCTTT

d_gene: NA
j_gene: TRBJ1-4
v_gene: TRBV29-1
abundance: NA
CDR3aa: CSVTKDLVGKLFF
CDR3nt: TGCAGCGTAACTAAGGACCTAGTAGGAAAACTGTTTTTT

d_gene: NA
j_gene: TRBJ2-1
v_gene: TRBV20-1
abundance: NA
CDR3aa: CSARQANEQFF
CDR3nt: TGCAGTGCCAGACAGGCAAATGAGCAGTTCTTC

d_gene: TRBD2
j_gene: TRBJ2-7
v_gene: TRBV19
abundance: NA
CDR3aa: CASSILAGEYEQYF
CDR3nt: TGTGCCAGTAGTATACTAGCGGGCGAGTACGAGCAGTACTTC

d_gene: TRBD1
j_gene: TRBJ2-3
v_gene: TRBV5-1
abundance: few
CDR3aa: CASSLRTGGSTDTQYF
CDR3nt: TGCGCCAGCAGCCTGCGGACAGGGGGAAGCACAGATACGCAGTATTTT

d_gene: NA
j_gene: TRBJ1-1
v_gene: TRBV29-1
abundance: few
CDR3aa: CSVEKRGGNTEAFF
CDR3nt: TGCAGCGTTGAAAAGAGAGGAGGGAACACTGAAGCTTTCTTT

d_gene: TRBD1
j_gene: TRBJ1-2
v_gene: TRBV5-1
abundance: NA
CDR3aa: CASSLDAGGGYGYTF
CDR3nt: TGCGCCAGCAGCTTGGACGCAGGGGGCGGCTATGGCTACACCTTC

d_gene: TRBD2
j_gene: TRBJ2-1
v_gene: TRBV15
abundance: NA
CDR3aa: CATSTGLARSGAPANEQFF
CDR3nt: TGTGCCACCAGCACAGGACTAGCGCGGAGCGGGGCTCCTGCGAATGAGCAGTTCTTC

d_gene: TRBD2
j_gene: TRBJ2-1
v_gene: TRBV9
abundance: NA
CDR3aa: CASSVEPSGRYEQFF
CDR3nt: TGTGCCAGCAGCGTCGAACCTAGCGGGAGATATGAGCAGTTCTTC

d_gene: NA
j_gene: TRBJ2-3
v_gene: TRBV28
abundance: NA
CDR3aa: CASSLALDTQYF
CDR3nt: TGTGCCAGCAGTTTGGCACTGGATACGCAGTATTTT

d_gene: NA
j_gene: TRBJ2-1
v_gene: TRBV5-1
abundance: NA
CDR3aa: CASSLGLAGSYNEQFF
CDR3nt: TGCGCCAGCAGCTTGGGGTTGGCAGGGTCCTACAATGAGCAGTTCTTC

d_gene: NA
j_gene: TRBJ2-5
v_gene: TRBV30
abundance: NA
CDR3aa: CAWTQGIRETQYF
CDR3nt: TGTGCCTGGACTCAGGGGATTCGGGAGACCCAGTACTTC

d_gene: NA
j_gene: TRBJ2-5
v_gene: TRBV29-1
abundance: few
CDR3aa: CSVVQAAGTQYF
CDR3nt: TGCAGCGTTGTTCAGGCCGCAGGGACCCAGTACTTC

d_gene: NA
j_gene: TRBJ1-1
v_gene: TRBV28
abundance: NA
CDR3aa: CASRDRGFATEAFF
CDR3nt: TGTGCCAGCCGGGACCGGGGCTTTGCCACTGAAGCTTTCTTT

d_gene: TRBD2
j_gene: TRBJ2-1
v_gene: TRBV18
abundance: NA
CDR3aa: CASSLAGVNEQFF
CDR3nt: TGTGCCAGCTCACTCGCGGGGGTCAATGAGCAGTTCTTC

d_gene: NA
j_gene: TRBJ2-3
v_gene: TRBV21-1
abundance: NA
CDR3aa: CASTSNAGGSSTDTQYF
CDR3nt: TGTGCCAGCACCTCAAATGCGGGGGGATCTAGCACAGATACGCAGTATTTT

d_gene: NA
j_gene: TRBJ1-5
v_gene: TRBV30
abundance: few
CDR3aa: CAWSGQSNQPQHF
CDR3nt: TGTGCCTGGAGCGGGCAGAGCAATCAGCCCCAGCATTTT

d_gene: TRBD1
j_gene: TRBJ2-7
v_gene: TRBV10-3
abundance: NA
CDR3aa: CAISESPDRSYEQYF
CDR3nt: TGTGCCATCAGTGAGTCCCCGGACAGGTCCTACGAGCAGTACTTC

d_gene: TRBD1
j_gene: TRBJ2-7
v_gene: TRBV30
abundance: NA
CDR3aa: CAWRRTGTYEQYF
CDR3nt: TGTGCCTGGAGACGGACAGGGACCTACGAGCAGTACTTC

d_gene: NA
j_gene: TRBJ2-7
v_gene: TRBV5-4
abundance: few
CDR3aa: CASSLDFYEQYF
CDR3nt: TGTGCCAGCAGCCTGGACTTCTACGAGCAGTACTTC

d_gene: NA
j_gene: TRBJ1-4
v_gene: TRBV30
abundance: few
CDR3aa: CAWRPQGSIEKLFF
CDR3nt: TGTGCCTGGAGACCCCAGGGGTCGATCGAAAAACTGTTTTTT

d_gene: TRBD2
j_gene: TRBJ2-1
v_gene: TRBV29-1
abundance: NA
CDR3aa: CSGGSGYNEQFF
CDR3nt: TGTTCGGGAGGTAGTGGATACAATGAGCAGTTCTTC

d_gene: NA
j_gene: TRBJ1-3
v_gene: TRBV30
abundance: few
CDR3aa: CAWSVTASGNTIYF
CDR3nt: TGTGCCTGGAGTGTCACCGCCTCTGGAAACACCATATATTTT

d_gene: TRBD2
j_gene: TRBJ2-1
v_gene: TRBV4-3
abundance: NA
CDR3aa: CASSLSGSSYNEQFF
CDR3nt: TGCGCCAGCAGCCTCAGCGGGAGCTCCTACAATGAGCAGTTCTTC

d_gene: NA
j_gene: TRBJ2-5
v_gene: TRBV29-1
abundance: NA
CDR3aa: CSVATSQETQYF
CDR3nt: TGCAGCGTTGCTACATCCCAAGAGACCCAGTACTTC

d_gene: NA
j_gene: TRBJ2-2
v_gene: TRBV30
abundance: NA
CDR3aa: CAWRSPSISGFGELFF
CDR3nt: TGTGCCTGGAGGTCCCCCTCAATAAGCGGTTTCGGGGAGCTGTTTTTT

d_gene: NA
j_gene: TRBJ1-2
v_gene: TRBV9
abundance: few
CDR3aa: CASSVQKNYGYTF
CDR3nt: TGTGCCAGCAGCGTACAGAAGAACTATGGCTACACCTTC

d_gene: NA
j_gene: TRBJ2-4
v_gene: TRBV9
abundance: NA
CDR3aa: CASSVDPGHSNIQYF
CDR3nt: TGTGCCAGCAGCGTAGATCCGGGACACTCAAACATTCAGTACTTC

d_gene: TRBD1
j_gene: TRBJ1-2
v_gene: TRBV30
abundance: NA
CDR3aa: CAWRGRGRNYGYTF
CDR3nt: TGTGCCTGGAGAGGCAGGGGGCGGAACTATGGCTACACCTTC

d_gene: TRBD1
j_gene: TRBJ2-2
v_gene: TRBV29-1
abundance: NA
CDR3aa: CSVDRAPGELFF
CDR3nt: TGCAGCGTGGACAGGGCTCCCGGGGAGCTGTTTTTT

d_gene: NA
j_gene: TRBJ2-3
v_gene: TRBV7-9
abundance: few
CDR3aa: CASSLLDLDTQYF
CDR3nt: TGTGCCAGCAGCTTATTGGACCTAGATACGCAGTATTTT

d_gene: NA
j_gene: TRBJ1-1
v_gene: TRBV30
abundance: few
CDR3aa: CAWDSLSPTEAFF
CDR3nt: TGTGCCTGGGACAGTCTCTCCCCCACTGAAGCTTTCTTT

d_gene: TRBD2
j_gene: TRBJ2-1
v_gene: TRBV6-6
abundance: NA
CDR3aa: CASSQTTSGTYNEQFF
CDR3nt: TGTGCCAGCAGTCAGACGACTAGCGGGACTTACAATGAGCAGTTCTTC

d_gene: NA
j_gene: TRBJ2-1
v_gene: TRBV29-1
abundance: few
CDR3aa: CSGRQGGNEQFF
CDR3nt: TGCAGCGGCCGACAGGGAGGGAATGAGCAGTTCTTC